The 19 T cell receptor beta chains reported below all come from one sample, sequenced in a study of blood T cells in healthy people across ages. For the second PCR, which ran for roughly 6 to 12 cycles, a sample-barcoded 5' primer and a J-beta primer mix were used. Using its own MiXCR run on the 5' RACE reads, TCRdb lists one record per CDR3 protein. Of about 670,000 distinct CDR3 sequences in the sample, roughly two fifths were seen once. The sequenced material came from blood. These receptors came from a man of 80 years or more in good health.

The V call is TRBV9, the J call TRBJ2-7, with a possible D match to TRBD2 (5 bases). The closer fit of TRBJ2-5 to the DNA end suggests the J call may be wrong. Germline CDR1 reads SGDLS; CDR2 reads YYNGEE. This CDR3 spans 15 amino acids. CDR3 bases: TGTGCCAGCAGCCCAAGAGGGCAGTTACAAGAGACCCAGTACTTC. Protein: CASSPRGQLQETQYF.

V and J are TRBV7-3 and TRBJ2-3, with 9 positions matching TRBD1. The CDR3 contains 16 residues. V was clipped by 0 bases and J by 6 bases; unmatched bases: 7. CDR1 SGHTA and CDR2 FQGTGA come from the germline V gene. The CDR3 region is CASSLTKQGARDTQYF. For the CDR3, the DNA is TGTGCCAGCAGCTTAACCAAACAGGGGGCGCGTGATACGCAGTATTTT.

The chain links TRBV14 to TRBJ2-1, with D hard to call. Germline values: CDR1 SGHDN, CDR2 FVKESK. The CDR3 is 15 amino acids. V shed 0 bases and J shed 7 bases, with 13 bases lying between them. The CDR3, as DNA: TGTGCCAGCAGCCAAGAGAGGCTACCTGGGAATGAGCAGTTCTTC. This sequence encodes CASSQERLPGNEQFF.

The rearrangement links TRBV9 to TRBJ2-5; 7 bases align to TRBD1. J gave up 0 bases and V 2 bases, and 7 bases lay outside the gene matches. Germline lookup yields CDR1 SGDLS and CDR2 YYNGEE. The CDR3 runs 16 residues. The chain's CDR3 is CASSVTGTRYQETQYF. The CDR3 nucleotides read TGTGCCAGCAGCGTGACAGGGACCCGGTACCAAGAGACCCAGTACTTC.

This chain connects TRBV7-9 to TRBJ2-5; D not resolved. The CDR3 runs to 14 residues. Trimming left V 5 bases short and J 7 bases short, with 17 bases between. In germline, CDR1 is SEHNR, CDR2 FQNEAQ (reference sequence). Here the CDR3 DNA reads TGTGCCAGCAGCGCCCCTTCCCAAGCAGGGACCCAGTACTTC. Translation gives CASSAPSQAGTQYF. Supplemented by reference TRBV7-9 and TRBJ2-5, the full variable domain reads DTGVSQNPRHKITKRGQNVTFRCDPISEHNRLYWYRQTLGQGPEFLTYFQNEAQLEKSRLLSDRFSAERPKGSFSTLEIQRTEQGDSAMYLCASSAPSQAGTQYFGPGTRLLVL.

The chain joins TRBV6-2 or TRBV6-3 to TRBJ1-1; D gene ambiguous. This CDR3 is built from 16 residues. V lost 0 bases and J 0 bases, leaving 11 bases between the germline ends. Germline CDR1 MNHEY, CDR2 SVGEGT. CDR3: CASSYSRTRMNTEAFF. The CDR3 nucleotides are TGTGCCAGCAGTTACTCACGGACGCGGATGAACACTGAAGCTTTCTTT.

This clonotype has a handful of counts. The gene calls are TRBV30 and TRBJ1-4; D unclear. CDR3 length: 12 amino acids. Germline lookup yields CDR1 GTSNPN and CDR2 SVGIG (reference sequence). Deletions cut 5 bases from V and 8 bases from J, with 12 bases between. The CDR3 loop is CAWADDGEKLFF. The CDR3 region has the DNA TGTGCCTGGGCCGACGATGGGGAAAAACTGTTTTTT.

This clonotype was detected only a few times. This may be a read error, as it is one base from a much larger clone. The J gene is TRBJ2-5, the V gene TRBV5-1; the D gene is possibly TRBD2 (6 bases). The CDR3 covers 13 residues. Germline V gene lookup returns CDR1 SGHRS and CDR2 YFSETQ. This CDR3 is CAGSRTSLETQYF. The CDR3 nucleotides read TGCGCCGGCAGCCGAACTAGCTTGGAGACCCAGTACTTC.

V and J are TRBV6-2 or TRBV6-3 and TRBJ2-1; 7 nucleotides align to TRBD1. The DNA end lines up better with TRBJ2-7; the J call may be wrong. Germline CDR1 MNHEY, CDR2 SVGEGT. This CDR3 region has 15 residues. CDR3 residues: CASNIDRASYNEQYF. The CDR3 region has the DNA TGTGCCAGCAATATAGACAGGGCGAGCTACAATGAGCAGTACTTC.

The genes are TRBV11-2 and TRBJ2-3; D unresolved. V lost 5 bases to trimming and J lost 5 bases, with 11 bases between them. Germline CDR1 reads SGHAT; CDR2 reads FQNNGV. CDR3 length equals 13 residues. As DNA, the CDR3 is TGTGCCAGCAGCACCCGACCCGGAGATACGCAGTATTTT. Translated: CASSTRPGDTQYF.

On this clonotype: A much larger clone lies one base from this, so it may be a read error. This chain uses TRBV7-2 with TRBJ2-2, with TRBD2 as a possible D gene (6 bases). This CDR3 has 14 residues. CDR1 SGHTA and CDR2 FQGNSA come from the germline V gene. V dropped 11 bases and J dropped 9 bases, with 22 bases sitting between them. Here the CDR3 reads CAAASGVGSRELFF. In nucleotides, the CDR3 is TGTGCCGCGGCTTCGGGGGTAGGGTCAAGGGAGCTGTTTTTT.

This chain joins TRBV10-1 and TRBJ2-2; no clear D gene. Germline CDR1 is WNHNN and CDR2 is SYGVQD (reference sequence). The CDR3 covers 14 residues. Trimming left V 4 bases short and J 7 bases short, with 13 bases between. CDR3 loop: CASSGPDQIGELFF. Written as DNA, the CDR3 is TGCGCCAGCAGTGGGCCCGACCAGATCGGGGAGCTGTTTTTT.

This clonotype was detected only a few times. The CDR3 loop reads CASSPTAVQTYEQYF. CDR3 coding DNA: TGTGCCAGCAGTCCTACGGCGGTCCAGACCTACGAGCAGTACTTC. The rearrangement links TRBV27 to TRBJ2-7; D not certain. The CDR3 extends over 15 amino acids. Germline CDR1 MNHEY, CDR2 SMNVEV (reference sequence). V was clipped by 5 bases and J by 2 bases, with 16 bases between them.

There are a few counts of this clonotype. The CDR3 protein is CASSRDRKTQYF. The CDR3 DNA follows: TGTGCCAGCAGCCGGGACAGAAAGACCCAGTACTTC. The chain joins TRBV7-2 to TRBJ2-4; TRBD1 matches at 7 bases. The end of the DNA aligns better with TRBJ2-5, so the J call may be wrong. Germline lookup yields CDR1 SGHTA and CDR2 FQGNSA. The CDR3 sequence is 12 residues long.

Concerning this clonotype itself: A much more abundant neighbour one base away suggests this may be a read error. This rearrangement joins TRBV20-1 to TRBJ2-3, with D possibly matching TRBD1 (5 bases). Trimming took 5 bases from V and 13 from J, leaving 13 bases between them. The length of the CDR3 is 10 residues. Germline CDR1 reads DFQATT; CDR2 reads SNEGSKA (reference sequence). CDR3 DNA: TGCAGTGCTGGTGCAGGGTTGGAGTATTTT. Residues: CSAGAGLEYF.

This chain joins TRBV20-1 and TRBJ2-1; 7 nucleotides align to TRBD2. Germline assignment: CDR1 DFQATT and CDR2 SNEGSKA (reference sequence). Losses at the gene ends were 0 bases for V and 8 bases for J; bases not matched to a gene: 19. The CDR3 length is 18 residues. CDR3 nucleotide sequence: TGCAGTGCTAGAGACCCGAAGGGAGTGGGAGGGCCGAGGGATGAGCAGTTCTTC. Its protein is CSARDPKGVGGPRDEQFF.

The chain links TRBV12-5 to TRBJ2-1, with D possibly being TRBD2 (5 bases). V lost 0 bases and J lost 0, with 18 bases in between. Germline values: CDR1 LGHNT, CDR2 FRNRAP. The CDR3 totals 19 residues. The CDR3 DNA reads as TGTGCTAGTGGTTTGGTACTCGGGGAGTATACGAGCTCCTACAATGAGCAGTTCTTC. Translated: CASGLVLGEYTSSYNEQFF. The entire variable domain, with the rest obtained from reference TRBV12-5 and TRBJ2-1, is as follows: DARVTQTPRHKVTEMGQEVTMRCQPILGHNTVFWYRQTMMQGLELLAYFRNRAPLDDSGMPKDRFSAEMPDATLATLKIQPSEPRDSAVYFCASGLVLGEYTSSYNEQFFGPGTRLTVL.

CDR3 loop: CASSHHDSYEKLFF. Here the CDR3 DNA reads TGTGCCAGCAGCCACCACGACAGCTACGAAAAACTGTTTTTT. This sequence joins TRBV4-2 and TRBJ1-4; D is perhaps TRBD1 (5 bases). Germline CDR1 is LGHNA and CDR2 is YNFKEQ. V lost 3 bases and J lost 8, with 13 bases in between. This CDR3 is 14 amino acids long.

This clonotype has just a few counts. The chain has TRBV20-1 and TRBJ2-7; D is undetermined. CDR1 and CDR2 from the germline V gene are DFQATT and SNEGSKA (reference sequence). V was trimmed by 5 bases and J by 2 bases, leaving 10 bases between them. The CDR3 has 12 amino acids. CDR3 protein: CSAGSGPYEQYF. DNA for the CDR3: TGCAGTGCTGGCTCCGGGCCCTACGAGCAGTACTTC.